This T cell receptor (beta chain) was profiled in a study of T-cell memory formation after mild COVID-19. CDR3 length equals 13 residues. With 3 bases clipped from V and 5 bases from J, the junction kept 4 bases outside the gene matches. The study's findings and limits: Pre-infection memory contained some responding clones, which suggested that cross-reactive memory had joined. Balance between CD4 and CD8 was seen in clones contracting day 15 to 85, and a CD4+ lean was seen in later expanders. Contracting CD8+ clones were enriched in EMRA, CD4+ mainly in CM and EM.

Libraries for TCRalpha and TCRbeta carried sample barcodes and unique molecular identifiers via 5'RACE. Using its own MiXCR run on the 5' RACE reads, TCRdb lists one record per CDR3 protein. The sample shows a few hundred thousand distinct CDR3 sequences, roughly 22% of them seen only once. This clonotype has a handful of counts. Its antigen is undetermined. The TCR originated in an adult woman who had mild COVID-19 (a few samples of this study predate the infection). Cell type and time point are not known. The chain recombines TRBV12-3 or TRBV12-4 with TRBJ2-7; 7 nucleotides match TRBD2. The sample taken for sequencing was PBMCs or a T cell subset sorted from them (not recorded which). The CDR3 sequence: CASSFARENEQYF. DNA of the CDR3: TGTGCCAGCAGTTTTGCGCGGGAGAACGAGCAGTACTTC.